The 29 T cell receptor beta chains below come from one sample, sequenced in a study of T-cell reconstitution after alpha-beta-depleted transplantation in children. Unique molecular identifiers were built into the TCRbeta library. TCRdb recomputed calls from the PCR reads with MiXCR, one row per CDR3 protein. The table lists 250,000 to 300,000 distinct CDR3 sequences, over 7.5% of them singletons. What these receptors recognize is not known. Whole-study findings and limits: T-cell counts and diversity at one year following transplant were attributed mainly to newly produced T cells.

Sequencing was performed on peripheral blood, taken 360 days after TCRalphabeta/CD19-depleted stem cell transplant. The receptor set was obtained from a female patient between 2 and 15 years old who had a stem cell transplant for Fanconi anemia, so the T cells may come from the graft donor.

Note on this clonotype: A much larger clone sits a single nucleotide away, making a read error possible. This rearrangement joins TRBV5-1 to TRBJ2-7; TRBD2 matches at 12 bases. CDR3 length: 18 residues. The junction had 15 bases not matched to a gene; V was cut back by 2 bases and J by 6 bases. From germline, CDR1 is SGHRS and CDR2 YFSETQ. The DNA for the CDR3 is TGCGCCAGCAGCTTACTGGGGACTAGCGGGTTTATGGGCTTCGAGCAGTACTTC. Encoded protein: CASSLLGTSGFMGFEQYF.

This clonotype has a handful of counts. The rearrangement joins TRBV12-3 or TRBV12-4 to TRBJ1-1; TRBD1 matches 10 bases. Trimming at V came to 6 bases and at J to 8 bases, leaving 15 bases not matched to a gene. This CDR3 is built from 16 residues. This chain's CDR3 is CASRPGQGEQYREAFF. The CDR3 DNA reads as TGTGCCAGCAGACCCGGACAGGGGGAACAGTATCGGGAAGCTTTCTTT.

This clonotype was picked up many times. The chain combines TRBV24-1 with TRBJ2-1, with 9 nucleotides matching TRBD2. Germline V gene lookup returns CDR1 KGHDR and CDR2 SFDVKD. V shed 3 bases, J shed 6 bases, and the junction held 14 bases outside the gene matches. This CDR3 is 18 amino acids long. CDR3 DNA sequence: TGTGCCACCAGTGATCCCAGGGGGGTCGGACTAGCGATCAATGAGCAGTTCTTC. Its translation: CATSDPRGVGLAINEQFF.

DNA of the CDR3: TGCAGTGCTAGAGGGCGGGGGCGAGGCGATGAGCAGTTCTTC. This codes for CSARGRGRGDEQFF. This rearrangement joins TRBV20-1 to TRBJ2-1; D is perhaps TRBD2 (7 bases). The CDR3 sequence is 14 residues long. V was shortened by 1 base and J by 8 bases, with 15 bases between the two germline ends. Germline V CDR1 and CDR2: DFQATT, SNEGSKA (reference sequence).

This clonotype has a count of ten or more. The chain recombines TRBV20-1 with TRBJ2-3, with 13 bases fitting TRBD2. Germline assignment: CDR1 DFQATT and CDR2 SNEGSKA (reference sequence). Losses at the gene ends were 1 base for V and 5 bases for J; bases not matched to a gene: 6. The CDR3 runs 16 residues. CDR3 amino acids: CSARGTSGGFIDTQYF. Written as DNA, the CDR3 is TGCAGTGCTAGAGGGACTAGCGGGGGCTTTATAGATACGCAGTATTTT.

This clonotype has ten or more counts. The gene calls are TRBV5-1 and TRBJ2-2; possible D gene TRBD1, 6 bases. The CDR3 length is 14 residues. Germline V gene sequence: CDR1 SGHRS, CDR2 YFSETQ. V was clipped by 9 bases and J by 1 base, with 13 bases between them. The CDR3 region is CATGETWNTGELFF. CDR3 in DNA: TGCGCCACAGGGGAGACCTGGAACACCGGGGAGCTGTTTTTT.

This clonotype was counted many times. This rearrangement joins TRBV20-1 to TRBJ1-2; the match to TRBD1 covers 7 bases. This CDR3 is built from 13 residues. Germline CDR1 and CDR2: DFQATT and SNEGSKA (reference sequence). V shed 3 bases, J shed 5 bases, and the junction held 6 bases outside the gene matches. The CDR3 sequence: CSASPGGLYGYTF. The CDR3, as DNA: TGCAGTGCTAGCCCAGGGGGATTATATGGCTACACCTTC.

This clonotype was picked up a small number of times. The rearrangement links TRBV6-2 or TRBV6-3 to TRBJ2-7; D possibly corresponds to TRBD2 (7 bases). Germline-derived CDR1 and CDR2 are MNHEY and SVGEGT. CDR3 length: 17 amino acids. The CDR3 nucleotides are TGTGCTTCACACCAGTTAAGTGGATTCCCGGGGGGCGACGAGCAGTACTTC. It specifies CASHQLSGFPGGDEQYF.

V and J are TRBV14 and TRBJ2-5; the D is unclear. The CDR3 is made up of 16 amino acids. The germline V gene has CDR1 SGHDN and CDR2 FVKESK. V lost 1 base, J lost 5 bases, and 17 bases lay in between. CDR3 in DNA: TGTGCCAGCAGCCAAGGTGTAGCCGTTCTTACCGAGACCCAGTACTTC. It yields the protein CASSQGVAVLTETQYF.

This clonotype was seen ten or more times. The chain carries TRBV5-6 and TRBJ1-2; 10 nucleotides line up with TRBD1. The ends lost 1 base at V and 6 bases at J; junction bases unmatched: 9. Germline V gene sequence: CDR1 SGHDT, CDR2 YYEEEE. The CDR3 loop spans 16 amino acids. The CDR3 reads CASSLTPGQGLDGYTF. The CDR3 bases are TGTGCCAGCAGCTTGACCCCGGGACAGGGGTTAGATGGCTACACCTTC.

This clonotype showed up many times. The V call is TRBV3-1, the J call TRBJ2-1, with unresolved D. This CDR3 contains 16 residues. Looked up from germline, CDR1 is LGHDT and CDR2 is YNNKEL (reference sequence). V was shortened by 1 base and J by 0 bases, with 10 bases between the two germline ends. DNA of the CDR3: TGTGCCAGCAGCCAAGGACCTCCATTCTCCTACAATGAGCAGTTCTTC. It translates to CASSQGPPFSYNEQFF.

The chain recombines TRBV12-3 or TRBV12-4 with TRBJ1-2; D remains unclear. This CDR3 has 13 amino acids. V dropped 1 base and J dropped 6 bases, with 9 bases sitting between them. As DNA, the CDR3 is TGTGCCAGCAGTTTAGGGCCGGGCGATGGCTACACCTTC. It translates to CASSLGPGDGYTF.

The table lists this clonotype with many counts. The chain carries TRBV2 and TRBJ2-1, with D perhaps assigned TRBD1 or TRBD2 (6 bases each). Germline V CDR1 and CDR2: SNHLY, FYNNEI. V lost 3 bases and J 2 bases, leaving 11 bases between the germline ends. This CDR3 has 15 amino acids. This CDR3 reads CASSDRGVAYNEQFF. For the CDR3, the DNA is TGTGCCAGCAGTGATAGGGGGGTAGCCTACAATGAGCAGTTCTTC. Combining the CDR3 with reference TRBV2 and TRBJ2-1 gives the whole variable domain EPEVTQTPSHQVTQMGQEVILRCVPISNHLYFYWYRQILGQKVEFLVSFYNNEISEKSEIFDDQFSVERPDGSNFTLKIRSTKLEDSAMYFCASSDRGVAYNEQFFGPGTRLTVL.

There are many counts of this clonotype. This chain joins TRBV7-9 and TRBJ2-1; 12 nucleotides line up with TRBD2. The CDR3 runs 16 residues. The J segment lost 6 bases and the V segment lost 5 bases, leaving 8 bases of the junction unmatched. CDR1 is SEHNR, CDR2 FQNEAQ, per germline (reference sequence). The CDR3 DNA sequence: TGTGCCAGCAGCCTCCTAGCGGGGGGGCAAATCAATGAGCAGTTCTTC. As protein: CASSLLAGGQINEQFF.

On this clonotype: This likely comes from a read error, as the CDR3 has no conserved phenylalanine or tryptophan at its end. The CDR3 DNA sequence: TGTGCCAGCAGCCAAAGCGACCACAGGGGAGGCACTGAAGCTTTCTCT. Its protein product is CASSQSDHRGGTEAFS. The chain couples TRBV4-2 to TRBJ1-1; 7 nucleotides match TRBD1. CDR3 length equals 16 residues. Per the germline V gene, CDR1 is LGHNA and CDR2 is YNFKEQ. Trimming removed 2 bases from V and 4 bases from J; junction bases left unmatched: 10.

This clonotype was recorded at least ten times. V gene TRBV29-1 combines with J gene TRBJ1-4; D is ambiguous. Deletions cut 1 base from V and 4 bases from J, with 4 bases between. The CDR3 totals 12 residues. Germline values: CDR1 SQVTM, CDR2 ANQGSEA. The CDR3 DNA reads TGCAGCGTTGAAGGCGGTAATGAAAAACTGTTTTTT. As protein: CSVEGGNEKLFF.

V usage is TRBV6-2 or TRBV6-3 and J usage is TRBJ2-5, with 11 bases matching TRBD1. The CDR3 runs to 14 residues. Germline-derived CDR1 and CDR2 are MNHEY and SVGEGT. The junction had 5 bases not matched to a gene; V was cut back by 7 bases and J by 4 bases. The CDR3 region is CASTWTGGRETQYF. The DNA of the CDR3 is TGTGCCAGCACATGGACAGGGGGCCGAGAGACCCAGTACTTC.

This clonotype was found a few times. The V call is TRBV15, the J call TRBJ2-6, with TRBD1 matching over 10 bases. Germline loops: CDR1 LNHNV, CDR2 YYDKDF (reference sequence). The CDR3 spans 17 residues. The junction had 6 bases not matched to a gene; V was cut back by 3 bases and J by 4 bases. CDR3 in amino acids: CATSRGTGARGANVLTF. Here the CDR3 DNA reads TGTGCCACCAGCAGGGGGACAGGGGCCCGGGGGGCCAACGTCCTGACTTTC. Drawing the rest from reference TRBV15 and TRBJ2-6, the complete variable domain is DAMVIQNPRYQVTQFGKPVTLSCSQTLNHNVMYWYQQKSSQAPKLLFHYYDKDFNNEADTPDNFQSRRPNTSFCFLDIRSPGLGDTAMYLCATSRGTGARGANVLTFGAGSRLTVL.

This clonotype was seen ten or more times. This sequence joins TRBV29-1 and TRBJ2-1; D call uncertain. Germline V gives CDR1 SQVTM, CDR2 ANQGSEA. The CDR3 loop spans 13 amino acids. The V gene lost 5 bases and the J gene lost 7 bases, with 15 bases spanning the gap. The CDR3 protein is CSVCQTERNEQFF. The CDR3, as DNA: TGCAGCGTTTGTCAAACAGAAAGGAATGAGCAGTTCTTC.

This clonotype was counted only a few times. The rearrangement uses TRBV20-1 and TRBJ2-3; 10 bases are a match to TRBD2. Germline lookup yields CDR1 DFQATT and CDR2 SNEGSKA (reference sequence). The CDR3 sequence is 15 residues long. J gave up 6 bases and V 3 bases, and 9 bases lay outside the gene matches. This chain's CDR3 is CSASPLAGVSDTQYF. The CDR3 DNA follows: TGCAGTGCTAGTCCCCTAGCGGGGGTTAGCGATACGCAGTATTTT.

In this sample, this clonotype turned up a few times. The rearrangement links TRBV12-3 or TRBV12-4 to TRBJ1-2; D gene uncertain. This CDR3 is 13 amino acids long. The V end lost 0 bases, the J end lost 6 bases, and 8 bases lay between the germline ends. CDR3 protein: CASSLALRDGYTF. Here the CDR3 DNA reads TGTGCCAGCAGTTTAGCGCTAAGGGATGGCTACACCTTC.

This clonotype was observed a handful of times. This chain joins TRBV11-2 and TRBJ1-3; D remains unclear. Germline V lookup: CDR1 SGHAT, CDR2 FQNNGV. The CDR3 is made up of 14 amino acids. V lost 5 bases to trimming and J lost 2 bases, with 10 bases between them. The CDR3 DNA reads TGTGCCAGCAGCCCCCGGCCAGCTGGAAACACCATATATTTT. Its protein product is CASSPRPAGNTIYF.

DNA for the CDR3: TGCAGTGCTAGGACGACAGGGCGGCAGCCCCAGCATTTT. Protein product: CSARTTGRQPQHF. The rearrangement uses TRBV20-1 and TRBJ1-5; TRBD1 aligns across 7 bases. V lost 3 bases, J lost 7 bases, and 6 bases stayed unmatched. The CDR3 runs to 13 residues. Germline V lookup: CDR1 DFQATT, CDR2 SNEGSKA (reference sequence).

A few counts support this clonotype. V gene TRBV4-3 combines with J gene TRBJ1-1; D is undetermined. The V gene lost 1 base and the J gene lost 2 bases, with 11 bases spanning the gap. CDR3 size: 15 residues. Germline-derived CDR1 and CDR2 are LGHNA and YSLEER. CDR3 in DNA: TGCGCCAGCAGCCAAGTAGTGGCAGCTAACACTGAAGCTTTCTTT. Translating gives CASSQVVAANTEAFF.

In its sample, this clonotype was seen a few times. This chain's CDR3 is CATSDLSRDEQFF. DNA of the CDR3: TGTGCCACCAGTGATTTGTCCAGGGATGAGCAGTTCTTC. V and J are TRBV24-1 and TRBJ2-1; possibly TRBD1 for D (5 bases). V was cut by 0 bases and J by 8 bases, with 7 bases left in between. There are 13 residues in the CDR3. CDR1 KGHDR and CDR2 SFDVKD come from the germline V gene.

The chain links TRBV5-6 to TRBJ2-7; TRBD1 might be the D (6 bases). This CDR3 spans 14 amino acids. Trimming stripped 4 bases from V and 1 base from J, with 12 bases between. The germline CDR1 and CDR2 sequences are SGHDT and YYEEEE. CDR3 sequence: CASSLITGSYEQYV. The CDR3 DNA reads TGTGCCAGCAGCCTAATAACAGGGTCCTACGAGCAGTACGTC.

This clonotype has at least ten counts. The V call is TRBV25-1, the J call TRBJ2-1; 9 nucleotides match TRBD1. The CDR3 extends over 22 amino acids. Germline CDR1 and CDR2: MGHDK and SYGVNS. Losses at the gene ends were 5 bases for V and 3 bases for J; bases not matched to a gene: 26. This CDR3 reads CASSRAGAISGTGFFRYNEQFF. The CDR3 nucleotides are TGTGCCAGCAGTAGGGCTGGAGCAATTTCAGGGACAGGGTTCTTCCGCTACAATGAGCAGTTCTTC.

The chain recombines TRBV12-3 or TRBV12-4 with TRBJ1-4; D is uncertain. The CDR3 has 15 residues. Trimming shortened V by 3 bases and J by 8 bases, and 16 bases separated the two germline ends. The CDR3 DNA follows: TGTGCCAGCAGTTTGAGTTTGGGGTGGCGGGAAAAACTGTTTTTT. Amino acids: CASSLSLGWREKLFF.

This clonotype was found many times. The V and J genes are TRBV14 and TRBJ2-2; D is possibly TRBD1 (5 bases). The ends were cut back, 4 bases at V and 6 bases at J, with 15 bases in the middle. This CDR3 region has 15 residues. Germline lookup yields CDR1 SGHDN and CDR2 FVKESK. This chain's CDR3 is CASSPRAGLAGELFF. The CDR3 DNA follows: TGTGCCAGCAGCCCCAGGGCAGGGTTGGCCGGGGAGCTGTTTTTT.